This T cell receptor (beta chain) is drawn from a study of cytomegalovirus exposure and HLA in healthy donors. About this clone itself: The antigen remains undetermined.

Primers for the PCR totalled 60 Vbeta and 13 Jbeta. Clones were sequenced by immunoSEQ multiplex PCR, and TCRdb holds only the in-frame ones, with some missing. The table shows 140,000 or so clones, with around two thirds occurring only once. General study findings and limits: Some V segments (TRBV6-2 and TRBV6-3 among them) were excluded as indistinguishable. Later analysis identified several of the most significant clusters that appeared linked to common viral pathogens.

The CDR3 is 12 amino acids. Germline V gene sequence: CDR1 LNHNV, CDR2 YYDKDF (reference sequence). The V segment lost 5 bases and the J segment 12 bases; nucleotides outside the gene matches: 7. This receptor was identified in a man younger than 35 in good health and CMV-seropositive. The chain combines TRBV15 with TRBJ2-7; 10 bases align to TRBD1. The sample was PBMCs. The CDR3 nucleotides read TGTGCCACCAGCCGGGACAGGGGCCACGGGTACTTC. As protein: CATSRDRGHGYF.